These 22 T cell receptor beta chains were all obtained from the same sample, sequenced in a study of T cell repertoires in aging, cancer and after chemotherapy. Multiplex touch-down PCR with TRB-A/B primers amplified rearranged V-D-J TRB sequences. TCRdb re-analysed the multiplex PCR reads in MiXCR, keeping a single row per CDR3 protein. The table records 5,300 or so distinct CDR3 sequences, approximately 30% of them present only once. TCR beta rearrangements were amplified from peripheral blood genomic DNA. Sequencing used blood. These receptors originate from a human donor with a solid tumor.

This clonotype has a single count. A much larger clone sits a single nucleotide away, making a read error possible. The chain combines TRBV29-1 with TRBJ1-3; no firm D call. The length of the CDR3 is 13 residues. The V end was cut by 4 bases, the J end by 0 bases, with 7 bases between. The germline gives CDR1 SQVTM, CDR2 ANQGSEA. CDR3 sequence reads: CSVGLTSGNTIYF. The CDR3 nucleotides are TGCAGCGTTGGACTGACCTCTGGAAACACCATATATTTT.

This clonotype showed up just once. The V call is TRBV28, the J call TRBJ2-7; 9 nucleotides line up with TRBD2. The V gene's germline CDR1 is MDHEN and CDR2 SYDVKM. The CDR3 sequence is 16 residues long. V trimming: 5 bases; J trimming: 3 bases; junction bases outside the gene matches: 11. DNA of the CDR3: TGTGCCAGCAGTCCCGGTTGGCTAGCGGGGCGCTACGAGCAGTACTTC. Protein product: CASSPGWLAGRYEQYF.

This clonotype was detected only a few times. V is TRBV7-9 and J is TRBJ2-3; D unclear. The CDR3 is made up of 16 amino acids. Trimming stripped 5 bases from V and 1 base from J, with 16 bases between. The germline V gene encodes CDR1 SEHNR and CDR2 FQNEAQ (reference sequence). CDR3 nucleotides: TGTGCCAGCAGCAAACCAGGTCCCGGAGGCACAGATACGCAGTATTTT. Encoded protein: CASSKPGPGGTDTQYF.

This clonotype is medium-sized by share. The chain is built from TRBV7-9 and TRBJ1-4; 8 bases are shared with TRBD1. Germline trimming cut 5 bases from V and 13 bases from J; bases unmatched to any gene: 3. The CDR3 contains 11 residues. Germline V CDR1 and CDR2: SEHNR, FQNEAQ (reference sequence). DNA of the CDR3: TGTGCCAGCAGCGAACAGGGGGTACTGTTTTTT. Protein sequence: CASSEQGVLFF.

This sequence joins TRBV5-4 and TRBJ1-1; weak D call: TRBD1 (6 bases). The CDR3 runs to 14 residues. V was shortened by 9 bases and J by 0 bases, with 15 bases between the two germline ends. Germline assignment: CDR1 SGHNT and CDR2 YYREEE (reference sequence). The CDR3 nucleotides read TGTGCCACCACCTCGGGGGCCATGAACACTGAAGCTTTCTTT. This sequence encodes CATTSGAMNTEAFF.

The V and J genes are TRBV18 and TRBJ1-2; 9 nucleotides line up with TRBD1. The CDR3 runs 15 residues. Germline V gene lookup returns CDR1 KGHSH and CDR2 LQKENI. Trimming cost V 3 bases and J 4 bases; bases outside gene matches: 6. CDR3 DNA sequence: TGTGCCAGCTCACCTCCGGGACAGGGCCTCTATGGCTACACCTTC. It is translated as CASSPPGQGLYGYTF.

This chain uses TRBV6-5 with TRBJ1-5, with 9 bases that match TRBD1. This CDR3 has 17 amino acids. Germline loops: CDR1 MNHEY, CDR2 SVGAGI. Trimming cost V 0 bases and J 3 bases; bases outside gene matches: 6. As DNA, the CDR3 is TGTGCCAGCAGTTACTCCCGGACAGGGGTAAACAATCAGCCCCAGCATTTT. It encodes CASSYSRTGVNNQPQHF.

This sequence joins TRBV11-1 and TRBJ2-1, with D tentatively TRBD2 (6 bases). Germline loops: CDR1 SGHAT, CDR2 FQDESV (reference sequence). Deletions cut 6 bases from V and 8 bases from J, with 14 bases between. The CDR3 runs 13 residues. The CDR3 loop reads CASRRPGVDEQFF. The CDR3 nucleotides read TGTGCCAGCAGGCGCCCGGGGGTGGATGAGCAGTTCTTC.

This clonotype was detected only once. The chain carries TRBV5-6 and TRBJ2-7, with TRBD1 identical over 8 bases. The V segment lost 4 bases and the J segment 9 bases; nucleotides outside the gene matches: 15. There are 15 residues in the CDR3. CDR1 SGHDT and CDR2 YYEEEE come from the germline V gene. CDR3 region: CASSTLAGQGHAQYF. Here the CDR3 DNA reads TGTGCCAGCAGCACATTAGCCGGACAGGGACACGCGCAGTACTTC.

The V gene is TRBV7-6, the J gene TRBJ1-3; D not resolved. Trimming took 2 bases from V and 0 from J, leaving 5 bases between them. Germline V lookup: CDR1 SGHVS, CDR2 FNYEAQ. The CDR3 covers 14 residues. This chain's CDR3 is CASSLRVSGNTIYF. DNA of the CDR3: TGTGCCAGCAGCTTAAGGGTCTCTGGAAACACCATATATTTT.

In its sample, this clonotype was seen a few times. The chain joins TRBV5-1 to TRBJ1-2; 8 positions match TRBD1. This CDR3 is 14 amino acids long. Germline V gene sequence: CDR1 SGHRS, CDR2 YFSETQ. The ends lost 4 bases at V and 0 bases at J; junction bases unmatched: 2. The CDR3 coding sequence is TGCGCCAGCAGCCGGGACAGGACTAACTATGGCTACACCTTC. This gives the protein CASSRDRTNYGYTF.

This clonotype is medium-sized by share. V gene TRBV5-4 combines with J gene TRBJ1-4, with 10 bases lining up with TRBD1. The CDR3 is 14 amino acids. Trimming cost V 3 bases and J 7 bases; bases outside gene matches: 3. In germline, CDR1 is SGHNT, CDR2 YYREEE (reference sequence). CDR3 amino acids: CASSSTGGPEKLFF. The DNA of the CDR3 is TGTGCCAGCAGCTCGACAGGGGGCCCTGAAAAACTGTTTTTT.

Within the sample, this clonotype is medium-sized. The chain uses TRBV5-4 and TRBJ2-1, with TRBD2 matching over 7 bases. The germline V gene has CDR1 SGHNT and CDR2 YYREEE (reference sequence). The CDR3 is 15 amino acids. V dropped 4 bases and J dropped 0; count of bases not matched to a gene: 4. In nucleotides, the CDR3 is TGTGCCAGCAGCAGAAGCGGGGACTCCTACAATGAGCAGTTCTTC. As protein: CASSRSGDSYNEQFF.

On this clonotype itself: This could be a read error, since a much larger clone is one nucleotide away. CDR3 in DNA: TGTGCCAGCAGTTTATCCCTGATTTCCACCGGGAAGCTGTTTTTT. This sequence encodes CASSLSLISTGKLFF. The chain links TRBV27 to TRBJ2-2; D is perhaps TRBD2 (5 bases). Germline V gene data show CDR1 as MNHEY and CDR2 as SMNVEV (reference sequence). The CDR3 totals 15 residues.

By proportion, this clonotype is medium-sized. The chain is built from TRBV12-3 or TRBV12-4 and TRBJ2-7, with a tentative D call TRBD1 (6 bases). Trimming stripped 5 bases from V and 6 bases from J, with 11 bases between. The CDR3 consists of 12 residues. CDR3: CASSRQGIEQYF. The CDR3 DNA reads as TGTGCCAGCAGTCGTCAGGGGATCGAGCAGTACTTC.

By frequency in the sample, this clonotype is medium-sized. This rearrangement joins TRBV19 to TRBJ1-3; D gene uncertain. CDR1 and CDR2 from the germline V gene are LNHDA and SQIVND (reference sequence). The CDR3 sequence is 13 residues long. Trimming cost V 4 bases and J 8 bases, with 12 bases left between them. CDR3 DNA sequence: TGTGCCAGTAGTACGGTCCCGAGGCACACCATATATTTT. Protein sequence: CASSTVPRHTIYF.

A few counts support this clonotype. V and J are TRBV14 and TRBJ2-7; the match to TRBD1 covers 7 bases. The germline V gene has CDR1 SGHDN and CDR2 FVKESK. With V trimmed by 2 bases and J by 4 bases, 5 bases remained unmatched. The CDR3 loop spans 14 amino acids. CDR3 region: CASSQKGQIYEQYF. Here the CDR3 DNA reads TGTGCCAGCAGCCAAAAGGGACAGATTTACGAGCAGTACTTC.

This clonotype was counted only a few times. This chain links TRBV11-2 with TRBJ2-1; TRBD2 agrees at 7 bases. The CDR3 consists of 15 residues. Germline CDR1 SGHAT, CDR2 FQNNGV. V shed 0 bases, J shed 2 bases, and the junction held 1 base outside the gene matches. This CDR3 reads CASSLEGTTYNEQFF. In DNA form, the CDR3 reads TGTGCCAGCAGCTTAGAAGGGACTACCTACAATGAGCAGTTCTTC.

Within the sample, this clonotype is medium-sized (0.01 to 0.1%). V usage is TRBV19 and J usage is TRBJ2-2; unclear D gene. The CDR3 is 14 residues long. Germline-derived CDR1 and CDR2 are LNHDA and SQIVND (reference sequence). The V end lost 3 bases, the J end lost 2 bases, and 7 bases lay between the germline ends. As DNA, the CDR3 is TGTGCCAGTAGTATTGGGCTCAACACCGGGGAGCTGTTTTTT. The encoded protein is CASSIGLNTGELFF. The full variable domain, with the rest looked up from reference TRBV19 and TRBJ2-2, is DGGITQSPKYLFRKEGQNVTLSCEQNLNHDAMYWYRQDPGQGLRLIYYSQIVNDFQKGDIAEGYSVSREKKESFPLTVTSAQKNPTAFYLCASSIGLNTGELFFGEGSRLTVL.

The chain carries TRBV20-1 and TRBJ1-2; 8 nucleotides match TRBD1. This CDR3 comprises 12 residues. V lost 6 bases and J lost 7; bases outside the gene matches: 7. Germline V gene sequence: CDR1 DFQATT, CDR2 SNEGSKA (reference sequence). CDR3 in amino acids: CSATGGWSGYTF. In DNA, the CDR3 is TGCAGTGCCACAGGGGGTTGGAGTGGCTACACCTTC.

The rearrangement joins TRBV27 to TRBJ1-3; the D gene is possibly TRBD1 (5 bases). V was pared by 6 bases and J by 1 base, with 16 bases between. CDR3 size: 16 residues. Looked up from germline, CDR1 is MNHEY and CDR2 is SMNVEV (reference sequence). The CDR3 coding sequence is TGTGCCAGCAGCTTGGGGGGACGGTATTCTGGAAACACCATATATTTT. Protein: CASSLGGRYSGNTIYF.

J is TRBJ2-7 and V is TRBV5-1, with TRBD2 matching over 12 bases. Germline V gene lookup returns CDR1 SGHRS and CDR2 YFSETQ. The CDR3 contains 16 residues. The V segment lost 3 bases and the J segment 5 bases; nucleotides outside the gene matches: 9. The CDR3 is CASSSSPRLAGDEQYF. The CDR3 coding sequence is TGCGCCAGCAGCTCCTCCCCCCGACTAGCGGGAGACGAGCAGTACTTC.